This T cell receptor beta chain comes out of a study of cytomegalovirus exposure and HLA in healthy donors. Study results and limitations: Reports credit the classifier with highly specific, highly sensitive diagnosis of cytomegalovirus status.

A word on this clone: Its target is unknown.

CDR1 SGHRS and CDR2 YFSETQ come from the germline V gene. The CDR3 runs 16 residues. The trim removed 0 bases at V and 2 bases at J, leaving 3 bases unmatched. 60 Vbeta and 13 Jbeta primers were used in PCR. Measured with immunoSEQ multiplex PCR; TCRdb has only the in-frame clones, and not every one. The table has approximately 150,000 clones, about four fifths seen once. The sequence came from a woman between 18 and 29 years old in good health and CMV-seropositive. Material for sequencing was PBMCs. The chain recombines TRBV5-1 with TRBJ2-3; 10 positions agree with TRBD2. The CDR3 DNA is TGCGCCAGCAGCTTGGGTAGCGGGGGGAACACAGATACGCAGTATTTT. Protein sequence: CASSLGSGGNTDTQYF.